The 8 T cell receptor beta chains below come from one sample, sequenced in a study of radiation and T cells in renal cell carcinoma. Produced via immunoSEQ multiplex PCR; TCRdb's table is partial and in-frame only. The profile shows 130,000 to 150,000 clones, roughly 90% of them singletons. Time point specified: blood 4 weeks post-SBRT, at nephrectomy. Treatment indicated: 15 Gy SBRT to primary tumor, nephrectomy 4 weeks later. The source was blood, collected from a patient whose treatment included radiotherapy and nephrectomy. The receptor source for this set is a woman between 50 and 59 years old with renal cell carcinoma.

This chain joins TRBV27 and TRBJ2-7; TRBD1 aligns across 8 bases. CDR3 size: 15 residues. Germline loops: CDR1 MNHEY, CDR2 SMNVEV (reference sequence). With 6 bases clipped from V and 6 bases from J, the junction kept 13 bases outside the gene matches. CDR3 DNA: TGTGCCAGCAGACTCCTACAGGGGGGTAGTTCCGAGCAGTACTTC. This translates into CASRLLQGGSSEQYF.

The rearrangement uses TRBV7-2 and TRBJ2-5; a possible D gene is TRBD2 (6 bases). V gave up 6 bases and J gave up 2 bases, with 13 bases separating them. The CDR3 totals 14 residues. The V gene's germline CDR1 is SGHTA and CDR2 FQGNSA. This CDR3 is CASSSNGGQETQYF. The CDR3 coding sequence is TGTGCCAGCAGTTCGAACGGGGGACAAGAGACCCAGTACTTC. Complete variable domain (other parts from reference TRBV7-2 and TRBJ2-5): GAGVSQSPSNKVTEKGKDVELRCDPISGHTALYWYRQSLGQGLEFLIYFQGNSAPDKSGLPSDRFSAERTGGSVSTLTIQRTQQEDSAVYLCASSSNGGQETQYFGPGTRLLVL.

The count of this clone is one. The V and J genes are TRBV5-1 and TRBJ1-2; D gene uncertain. The CDR3 is 13 residues long. The germline CDR1 and CDR2 sequences are SGHRS and YFSETQ. The V gene lost 0 bases and the J gene lost 6 bases, with 9 bases spanning the gap. This chain's CDR3 is CASSLDGVDGYTF. The CDR3, as DNA: TGCGCCAGCAGCTTGGATGGGGTCGATGGCTACACCTTC.

The chain uses TRBV14 and TRBJ2-5; D is unclear. Germline CDR1 is SGHDN and CDR2 is FVKESK. V gave up 6 bases and J gave up 4 bases, with 9 bases separating them. The CDR3 extends over 12 amino acids. CDR3 DNA sequence: TGTGCCAGCAGTTCTCTGGGAGAGACCCAGTACTTC. Its translation: CASSSLGETQYF. Full variable domain (outside the CDR3, taken from reference TRBV14 and TRBJ2-5): EAGVTQFPSHSVIEKGQTVTLRCDPISGHDNLYWYRRVMGKEIKFLLHFVKESKQDESGMPNNRFLAERTGGTYSTLKVQPAELEDSGVYFCASSSLGETQYFGPGTRLLVL.

The J gene is TRBJ2-7, the V gene TRBV9; 14 bases are a match to TRBD2. Germline V CDR1 and CDR2: SGDLS, YYNGEE. The CDR3 covers 15 residues. The junction had 1 base not matched to a gene; V was cut back by 2 bases and J by 3 bases. CDR3 loop: CASSVGTSGGYEQYF. CDR3 nucleotide sequence: TGTGCCAGCAGCGTGGGGACTAGCGGGGGCTACGAGCAGTACTTC.

The chain carries TRBV19 and TRBJ2-7, with 7 positions matching TRBD2. Germline CDR1 is LNHDA and CDR2 is SQIVND (reference sequence). The CDR3 runs 15 residues. V trimming: 6 bases; J trimming: 3 bases; junction bases outside the gene matches: 11. The chain's CDR3 is CASRSNAGGVYEQYF. CDR3 in DNA: TGTGCCAGTAGATCAAATGCTGGGGGGGTCTACGAGCAGTACTTC. Full variable domain (outside the CDR3, taken from reference TRBV19 and TRBJ2-7): DGGITQSPKYLFRKEGQNVTLSCEQNLNHDAMYWYRQDPGQGLRLIYYSQIVNDFQKGDIAEGYSVSREKKESFPLTVTSAQKNPTAFYLCASRSNAGGVYEQYFGPGTRLTVT.

In this sample, this clone turned up a few times. The CDR3 spells CASSPRRTGDYGYTF. The CDR3 DNA reads as TGTGCCAGCAGTCCGCGTCGGACAGGGGACTATGGCTACACCTTC. The rearrangement links TRBV6-5 to TRBJ1-2, with TRBD1 matching over 9 bases. Germline CDR1 is MNHEY and CDR2 is SVGAGI. J lost 3 bases, V lost 5 bases, and 7 bases had no gene match. The CDR3 is 15 amino acids.

The rearrangement uses TRBV18 and TRBJ2-7; D gene unclear. CDR1 and CDR2 from the germline V gene are KGHSH and LQKENI. V gave up 4 bases and J gave up 7 bases, with 11 bases separating them. The CDR3 extends over 12 amino acids. CDR3 loop: CASSRDDREQYF. The CDR3 DNA sequence: TGTGCCAGCTCACGAGACGACCGGGAGCAGTACTTC.